This T cell receptor beta chain was identified during a study of T cell repertoires in cytomegalovirus infection. Background on the study: The public TCR beta signatures pointed to both CMV infection and matching HLA type. Study findings and constraints: Cumulative public TCR beta family frequency identified CMV carriers with the relevant HLA.

Germline V CDR1 and CDR2: SEHNR, FQNEAQ (reference sequence). CDR3 length: 15 residues. The ends lost 5 bases at V and 6 bases at J; junction bases unmatched: 4. TCRdb itself ran the reads through MiXCR, one entry per CDR3 protein. The sample has 250,000 to 300,000 distinct CDR3 sequences, over 15% seen once. This clonotype has a handful of counts. Its target is unknown. Sequencing input: CD8+ T cells from PBMCs. This clonotype was obtained from a human donor in good health (CMV status not recorded). Some clones in this sample may be carry-over from other donors' samples. The J gene is TRBJ2-1, the V gene TRBV7-9, with 13 bases that match TRBD2. The CDR3 reads CASSRLAGGVNEQFF. As DNA, the CDR3 is TGTGCCAGCAGCCGACTAGCGGGGGGCGTCAATGAGCAGTTCTTC.